The 18 T cell receptor beta chains in this list originate from one sample, sequenced in a study of blood T cell repertoires in COVID-19. The method was immunoSEQ multiplex PCR; TCRdb's version includes in-frame clones alone and lacks a portion of them. The sample consists of 450,000 to 500,000 clones, approximately 83% of them appearing once. Sequences were obtained from peripheral blood. The receptors shown here come from a human donor in a cohort sampled during active COVID-19.

The chain joins TRBV4-3 to TRBJ2-7; 7 bases fit TRBD2. The V gene's germline CDR1 is LGHNA and CDR2 YSLEER. Unmatched junction bases numbered 5, after V lost 6 bases and J lost 0 bases. There are 14 residues in the CDR3. The CDR3 loop reads CASSPTSSSYEQYF. The CDR3 bases are TGCGCCAGCAGTCCGACTAGCTCCTCCTACGAGCAGTACTTC.

This clone was counted only a few times. The V call is TRBV27, the J call TRBJ2-1; D is perhaps TRBD1 (5 bases). Germline lookup yields CDR1 MNHEY and CDR2 SMNVEV (reference sequence). Trimming removed 5 bases from V and 7 bases from J, with 18 bases in between. The CDR3 is 15 residues long. DNA of the CDR3: TGTGCCAGCAGTCAAACATACAAGACAGCTAATGAGCAGTTCTTC. It yields the protein CASSQTYKTANEQFF.

This clone was detected a few times. The chain links TRBV7-2 to TRBJ2-7, with 8 bases matching TRBD1. The ends lost 5 bases at V and 2 bases at J; junction bases unmatched: 8. The length of the CDR3 is 15 residues. Per germline, CDR1 SGHTA and CDR2 FQGNSA. The chain's CDR3 is CASSPRGQVTYEQYF. The CDR3, as DNA: TGTGCCAGCAGCCCAAGGGGACAGGTAACCTACGAGCAGTACTTC.

V and J are TRBV5-4 and TRBJ2-7; 14 bases line up with TRBD2. With V trimmed by 0 bases and J by 0 bases, 5 bases remained unmatched. The germline CDR1 and CDR2 sequences are SGHNT and YYREEE (reference sequence). The CDR3 totals 18 residues. Here the CDR3 reads CASSLGLAGGQASYEQYF. The CDR3 nucleotides read TGTGCCAGCAGCTTGGGACTAGCGGGAGGGCAAGCCTCCTACGAGCAGTACTTC.

The rearrangement links TRBV6-5 to TRBJ2-3; no reliable D call. Trimming stripped 0 bases from V and 2 bases from J, with 3 bases between. CDR3 length: 13 residues. Germline values: CDR1 MNHEY, CDR2 SVGAGI. The CDR3 DNA reads as TGTGCCAGCAGTTACTCGTACACAGATACGCAGTATTTT. It yields the protein CASSYSYTDTQYF.

This rearrangement joins TRBV7-8 to TRBJ2-7; possibly TRBD2 for D (6 bases). CDR3 size: 15 residues. With 0 bases removed from V and 3 bases from J, the gap between germline ends came to 12 bases. The V gene's germline CDR1 is SGHVS and CDR2 FQNEAQ. CDR3 loop: CASSLAGGGLYEQYF. The CDR3 coding sequence is TGTGCCAGCAGCTTAGCCGGGGGAGGTCTCTACGAGCAGTACTTC.

J is TRBJ2-3 and V is TRBV5-6, with D perhaps TRBD2 (6 bases). V was trimmed by 0 bases and J by 6 bases, leaving 11 bases between them. This CDR3 is 14 amino acids long. Germline loops: CDR1 SGHDT, CDR2 YYEEEE. CDR3 in amino acids: CASSLVQRADTQYF. As DNA, the CDR3 is TGTGCCAGCAGCTTGGTCCAGCGGGCCGATACGCAGTATTTT. Filled out from reference TRBV5-6 and TRBJ2-3, the complete variable domain reads DAGVTQSPTHLIKTRGQQVTLRCSPKSGHDTVSWYQQALGQGPQFIFQYYEEEERQRGNFPDRFSGHQFPNYSSELNVNALLLGDSALYLCASSLVQRADTQYFGPGTRLTVL.

The chain has TRBV2 and TRBJ2-7, with D perhaps matching TRBD1 (6 bases). The CDR3 consists of 14 residues. The V and J ends lost 6 bases and 3 bases respectively, with 15 bases between them. Germline V lookup: CDR1 SNHLY, CDR2 FYNNEI. In nucleotides, the CDR3 is TGTGCCAGCAGAGTCAGGGGTTTTCGCTACGAGCAGTACTTC. Encoded protein: CASRVRGFRYEQYF.

The CDR3 nucleotides read TGTGCCAGCAGCAGCCTCCTTGAGACAGGGGGCCCTGGGGCCAACGTCCTGACTTTC. Its protein product is CASSSLLETGGPGANVLTF. The chain has TRBV27 and TRBJ2-6, with 10 bases aligning to TRBD1. J lost 2 bases, V lost 6 bases, and 13 bases had no gene match. Germline V gene lookup returns CDR1 MNHEY and CDR2 SMNVEV (reference sequence). The CDR3 runs to 19 residues.

CDR3 loop: CASSPGATGGGYTF. CDR3 nucleotides: TGTGCCAGCAGTCCGGGAGCAACAGGCGGGGGCTACACCTTC. The V call is TRBV6-5, the J call TRBJ1-2; D is perhaps TRBD1 (5 bases). The germline V gene has CDR1 MNHEY and CDR2 SVGAGI. The germline V and J ends were trimmed by 5 bases and 8 bases, with 18 bases remaining between them. The CDR3 extends over 14 amino acids.

The chain couples TRBV29-1 to TRBJ1-4; 9 bases agree with TRBD1. J was trimmed by 7 bases and V by 0 bases; bases with no gene match: 6. Germline CDR1 reads SQVTM; CDR2 reads ANQGSEA. CDR3 length: 15 residues. The CDR3 spells CSVEDPQGAGEKLFF. DNA of the CDR3: TGCAGCGTTGAAGACCCACAGGGGGCGGGTGAAAAACTGTTTTTT.

The chain combines TRBV6-1 with TRBJ2-1; unclear D gene. The CDR3 sequence is 15 residues long. The V gene's germline CDR1 is MNHNS and CDR2 SASEGT. Trimming removed 2 bases at V and 0 bases at J, with 8 bases between. CDR3 amino acids: CASSEQLYSYNEQFF. The CDR3 nucleotides are TGTGCCAGCAGTGAACAGTTATACTCCTACAATGAGCAGTTCTTC.

V gene TRBV27 combines with J gene TRBJ1-5; D may be TRBD1 (6 bases). Germline CDR1 MNHEY, CDR2 SMNVEV (reference sequence). This CDR3 contains 14 residues. Deletions cut 4 bases from V and 5 bases from J, with 12 bases between. The CDR3 region has the DNA TGTGCCAGCAGTTCCACAGGGAGGGATCAGCCCCAGCATTTT. It yields the protein CASSSTGRDQPQHF.

This sequence joins TRBV11-1 and TRBJ2-3; D is uncertain. Trimming cost V 1 base and J 1 base, with 6 bases left between them. CDR3 length: 14 amino acids. Germline loops: CDR1 SGHAT, CDR2 FQDESV (reference sequence). The CDR3 sequence: CASSLGEGTDTQYF. The CDR3 DNA follows: TGTGCCAGCAGCTTAGGTGAGGGCACAGATACGCAGTATTTT.

This chain joins TRBV6-5 and TRBJ1-1; D gene uncertain. Trimming took off 6 bases at V and 3 bases at J, with 14 bases between the two ends. Germline CDR1 is MNHEY and CDR2 is SVGAGI. The CDR3 runs 14 residues. CDR3 bases: TGTGCCAGCAGCCCCTTTGGGAGGGACACTGAAGCTTTCTTT. Amino acid sequence: CASSPFGRDTEAFF.

The chain employs TRBV28 and TRBJ2-5; 8 nucleotides line up with TRBD2. Germline assignment: CDR1 MDHEN and CDR2 SYDVKM. The CDR3 spans 13 residues. With V trimmed by 6 bases and J by 4 bases, 4 bases remained unmatched. The CDR3 DNA reads TGTGCCAGCAGCTATAGCGGGGCAGAGACCCAGTACTTC. Translated, it gives CASSYSGAETQYF. The entire variable domain, with the rest obtained from reference TRBV28 and TRBJ2-5, is as follows: DVKVTQSSRYLVKRTGEKVFLECVQDMDHENMFWYRQDPGLGLRLIYFSYDVKMKEKGDIPEGYSVSREKKERFSLILESASTNQTSMYLCASSYSGAETQYFGPGTRLLVL.

V and J are TRBV5-1 and TRBJ1-1; D remains ambiguous. CDR1 SGHRS and CDR2 YFSETQ come from the germline V gene. Trimming left V 0 bases short and J 5 bases short, with 8 bases between. The CDR3 extends over 13 amino acids. The CDR3 region is CASSLAKETEAFF. CDR3 sequence (DNA): TGCGCCAGCAGCTTGGCGAAGGAGACTGAAGCTTTCTTT.

CDR3 sequence (DNA): TGTGCCAGCAGCTCAATTAGAACCGGGGAGCTGTTTTTT. It codes for CASSSIRTGELFF. This chain joins TRBV7-8 and TRBJ2-2, with no clear D. Germline loops: CDR1 SGHVS, CDR2 FQNEAQ. CDR3 size: 13 residues. V was shortened by 4 bases and J by 5 bases, with 8 bases between the two germline ends. Variable domain in full (rest from reference TRBV7-8 and TRBJ2-2): GAGVSQSPRYKVAKRGQDVALRCDPISGHVSLFWYQQALGQGPEFLTYFQNEAQLDKSGLPSDRFFAERPEGSVSTLKIQRTQQEDSAVYLCASSSIRTGELFFGEGSRLTVL.